The source of this T cell receptor beta chain is a study of human T cells and chemical hapten exposure. Study findings and constraints: Following DPC sensitization, TCRs present above 1 in 1000 frequency showed no change.

Individual cDNA molecules in this library carried unique molecular identifiers. TCRdb independently ran MiXCR on the 5' RACE reads; one entry per CDR3 protein. The top ten clones hold approximately 6.2% of a sample with more than 75,000 distinct CDR3 sequences, around a sixth of them seen once. Between the trimmed V and J ends, which lost 0 bases and 9 bases, there was a span of 11 bases. The CDR3 runs to 13 residues. Germline loops: CDR1 SGHRS, CDR2 YFSETQ. This clonotype was counted only a few times. Its antigen is still unknown. Blood, whole and unfractionated, served as the source for total RNA extraction.

The receptor comes from a female donor in good health. V and J are TRBV5-1 and TRBJ2-3; D perhaps matches TRBD1 (5 bases). The CDR3, as DNA: TGCGCCAGCAGCTTGGCCGACCCAGGGACGCAGTATTTT. Translating gives CASSLADPGTQYF.